Listed below are T cell receptor beta chains from one sample, sequenced in a study of chemoradiotherapy in HPV16-positive cancers. Assay used: immunoSEQ multiplex PCR; TCRdb lists only in-frame clones, some missing. The table has 15,000 to 20,000 clones, 79% seen once. Sampling was done from a patient who underwent chemoradiotherapy. The receptor source for this set is a human donor with HPV-associated anogenital cancer. Both conserved end residues are part of each CDR3. The order of the fields is clone size, D gene, V gene, J gene, CDR3 protein, CDR3 DNA. A D gene is named only where the DNA matches it firmly. Clone size is not always given. Where it is, it says once, few, many or a class for expanded clones.

NA	TRBD2	TRBV7-9	TRBJ2-2	CASFGLAGVTGELFF	TGTGCCAGCTTCGGACTAGCGGGGGTCACCGGGGAGCTGTTTTTT
NA	TRBD1	TRBV5-1	TRBJ1-5	CASSLSGQGTQPQHF	TGCGCCAGCAGCTTGAGTGGACAGGGCACCCAGCCCCAGCATTTT
NA	NA	TRBV30	TRBJ1-1	CAWSVAVNTEAFF	TGTGCCTGGAGTGTAGCGGTAAACACTGAAGCTTTCTTT
NA	TRBD2	TRBV7-9	TRBJ2-3	CASSLTTSGATDTQYF	TGTGCCAGCAGCTTAACGACTAGCGGAGCCACAGATACGCAGTATTTT
few	NA	TRBV10-3	TRBJ1-1	CAISGRDPNTEAFF	TGTGCCATCAGTGGTCGGGACCCGAACACTGAAGCTTTCTTT
NA	TRBD1	TRBV7-9	TRBJ2-7	CASTRGTGTYEQYF	TGTGCCAGCACCCGGGGGACAGGGACTTACGAGCAGTACTTC
NA	NA	TRBV2	TRBJ1-5	CASSEEGGQPQHF	TGTGCCAGCAGTGAAGAAGGGGGTCAGCCCCAGCATTTT
NA	NA	TRBV6-5	TRBJ1-1	CASRGPGAATEAFF	TGTGCCAGCAGGGGGCCGGGGGCAGCCACTGAAGCTTTCTTT
few	TRBD1	TRBV28	TRBJ1-2	CASETGTGDVGYTF	TGTGCCAGCGAAACCGGGACAGGGGATGTTGGCTACACCTTC
NA	NA	TRBV10-3	TRBJ2-7	CAISDYRFEQYF	TGTGCCATCAGTGATTACCGGTTCGAGCAGTACTTC
NA	NA	TRBV18	TRBJ2-7	CASSPGLISYEQYF	TGTGCCAGCTCACCGGGTCTGATCTCCTACGAGCAGTACTTC
few	NA	TRBV7-2	TRBJ1-5	CASSLVVAGNQPQHF	TGTGCCAGCAGCTTAGTGGTTGCGGGCAATCAGCCCCAGCATTTT
NA	NA	TRBV5-1	TRBJ2-5	CASSLRPSSGETQYF	TGCGCCAGCAGCCTTAGACCGAGCTCCGGGGAGACCCAGTACTTC
NA	TRBD2	TRBV6-6	TRBJ2-5	CASRARLADLQETQYF	TGTGCCAGCCGAGCTAGACTAGCCGATTTACAAGAGACCCAGTACTTC
NA	TRBD1	TRBV4-3	TRBJ1-6	CASSQVYFGQGGLSPLHF	TGCGCCAGCAGCCAAGTGTATTTCGGACAGGGGGGACTTTCACCCCTCCACTTT
NA	NA	TRBV28	TRBJ1-2	CASCDAAGAYGYTF	TGTGCCAGCTGTGATGCGGCAGGGGCCTATGGCTACACCTTC
NA	NA	TRBV7-9	TRBJ2-7	CASSLVGGDRTYEQYF	TGTGCCAGCAGCTTAGTGGGGGGGGACAGAACCTACGAGCAGTACTTC
NA	NA	TRBV7-3	TRBJ2-2	CASSFGHNTGELFF	TGTGCCAGCAGCTTCGGCCATAACACCGGGGAGCTGTTTTTT
NA	NA	TRBV10-3	TRBJ2-7	CAISADGSYEQYF	TGTGCCATCAGTGCAGACGGCTCCTACGAGCAGTACTTC
NA	NA	TRBV18	TRBJ1-6	CASSPNGNTGGSPLHF	TGTGCCAGCTCACCGAACGGTAACACGGGGGGTTCACCCCTCCACTTT
NA	NA	TRBV19	TRBJ1-5	CASSPRGRGQPQHF	TGTGCCAGTAGCCCCCGGGGGAGGGGTCAGCCCCAGCATTTT
few	NA	TRBV6-5	TRBJ2-1	CASSYSGNEQFF	TGTGCCAGCAGTTACTCGGGCAATGAGCAGTTCTTC
NA	TRBD1	TRBV2	TRBJ1-3	CASSDRGTGNTIYF	TGTGCCAGCAGTGACAGGGGGACTGGAAACACCATATATTTT
NA	TRBD2	TRBV5-1	TRBJ2-1	CASSLDRGGINEQFF	TGCGCCAGCAGCTTGGATCGGGGGGGGATCAATGAGCAGTTCTTC
once	TRBD1	TRBV7-8	TRBJ2-5	CASSLGTGTPQETQYF	TGTGCCAGCAGCCTAGGGACAGGGACACCCCAAGAGACCCAGTACTTC
NA	NA	TRBV7-8	TRBJ2-1	CASSLVIIPTGRGNEQFF	TGTGCCAGCAGCTTAGTTATAATCCCGACAGGGAGGGGAAATGAGCAGTTCTTC
NA	NA	TRBV29-1	TRBJ2-5	CSVRLYEETQYF	TGCAGCGTCAGACTGTATGAGGAGACCCAGTACTTC
NA	NA	TRBV25-1	TRBJ1-2	CASGEYYGYTF	TGTGCCAGCGGGGAATACTATGGCTACACCTTC
NA	TRBD2	TRBV7-2	TRBJ2-3	CASSRTRGTDTQYF	TGTGCCAGCAGCCGGACTAGGGGAACAGATACGCAGTATTTT
NA	NA	TRBV2	TRBJ1-1	CASSKEGNTEAFF	TGTGCCAGCAGTAAGGAGGGGAACACTGAAGCTTTCTTT
once	NA	TRBV5-1	TRBJ1-5	CASSPGFSQANQPQHF	TGCGCCAGCAGCCCCGGCTTTAGTCAGGCTAATCAGCCCCAGCATTTT
once	NA	TRBV12-2	TRBJ2-7	CASPRVAREQYF	TGTGCAAGTCCCCGTGTCGCGCGCGAGCAGTACTTC
NA	NA	TRBV21-1	TRBJ2-1	CASSAHNEQFF	TGTGCCAGCAGCGCACACAATGAGCAGTTCTTC
NA	NA	TRBV7-7	TRBJ2-5	CASSPTAGPEGTQYF	TGTGCTAGCAGCCCCACGGCCGGGCCAGAAGGGACCCAGTACTTC
NA	NA	TRBV7-6	TRBJ2-3	CASSLNRGGTDTQYF	TGTGCCAGCAGCTTGAACAGGGGGGGAACAGATACGCAGTATTTT
NA	NA	TRBV4-3	TRBJ2-3	CASSQDGQGPDTQYF	TGCGCCAGCAGCCAAGACGGGCAGGGACCAGATACGCAGTATTTT
NA	NA	TRBV7-2	TRBJ1-5	CASSLVARGDSNQPQHF	TGTGCCAGCAGCTTAGTGGCCAGGGGAGATAGCAATCAGCCCCAGCATTTT
NA	NA	TRBV5-4	TRBJ2-1	CASSPEGGQGNEQFF	TGTGCCAGCAGCCCGGAGGGGGGGCAAGGCAATGAGCAGTTCTTC
NA	NA	TRBV7-9	TRBJ1-4	CASSLGVVRDSKLFF	TGTGCCAGCAGCTTAGGTGTTGTAAGGGACTCCAAACTGTTTTTT
NA	TRBD1	TRBV9	TRBJ2-2	CASSVDPMTGSKLFF	TGTGCCAGCAGCGTAGACCCCATGACAGGGAGTAAGCTGTTTTTT
NA	TRBD2	TRBV6-5	TRBJ2-1	CASYSPGLAGNEQFF	TGTGCCAGCTATTCCCCCGGACTAGCGGGCAATGAGCAGTTCTTC
NA	NA	TRBV28	TRBJ2-7	CASSSRWVRITYEQYF	TGTGCCAGCAGTTCCCGCTGGGTCCGGATAACCTACGAGCAGTACTTC
NA	NA	TRBV15	TRBJ2-5	CATSSGGSARGKTQYF	TGTGCCACCAGCAGTGGCGGGAGCGCCAGGGGAAAGACCCAGTACTTC
NA	TRBD2	TRBV4-2	TRBJ2-1	CASSIAGGMGNEQFF	TGTGCCAGCAGCATCGCGGGGGGTATGGGCAATGAGCAGTTCTTC
NA	TRBD1	TRBV7-9	TRBJ1-1	CASSSPGTGMNTEAFF	TGTGCCAGCAGCTCCCCTGGGACAGGGATGAACACTGAAGCTTTCTTT
NA	NA	TRBV19	TRBJ2-2	CASRFEPAGYGELFF	TGTGCCAGTCGTTTTGAGCCCGCCGGGTACGGGGAGCTGTTTTTT
NA	NA	TRBV5-4	TRBJ2-2	CASSFWSGELFF	TGTGCCAGCAGCTTTTGGTCCGGGGAGCTGTTTTTT
NA	TRBD2	TRBV7-3	TRBJ2-5	CASSPGLAGGLKETQYF	TGTGCCAGCAGCCCCGGACTAGCGGGGGGTCTTAAAGAGACCCAGTACTTC
NA	TRBD1	TRBV14	TRBJ2-5	CASSPTGGPGTQYF	TGTGCCAGCAGCCCAACAGGGGGCCCGGGGACCCAGTACTTC
NA	NA	TRBV6-5	TRBJ2-2	CASSLGGLNTGELFF	TGTGCCAGCAGTTTAGGTGGACTCAACACCGGGGAGCTGTTTTTT
NA	TRBD1	TRBV29-1	TRBJ1-1	CSVRDRGLRAFF	TGCAGCGTTAGGGACAGGGGGCTAAGAGCTTTCTTT
few	TRBD1	TRBV7-6	TRBJ2-7	CASGVQGALYEQYF	TGTGCCAGCGGAGTACAGGGGGCCTTGTACGAGCAGTACTTC
NA	TRBD2	TRBV15	TRBJ2-1	CATSTPGGPNEQFF	TGTGCCACCAGCACCCCGGGGGGGCCAAATGAGCAGTTCTTC
few	NA	TRBV4-2	TRBJ2-1	CASSQVSPNEQFF	TGTGCCAGCAGCCAAGTAAGCCCCAATGAGCAGTTCTTC
few	NA	TRBV5-4	TRBJ2-2	CASSLATPAGELFF	TGTGCCAGCAGCTTGGCGACTCCCGCCGGGGAGCTGTTTTTT
NA	TRBD1	TRBV5-6	TRBJ1-5	CASSLATGGGNQPQHF	TGTGCCAGCAGCTTGGCTACAGGGGGCGGTAATCAGCCCCAGCATTTT
once	TRBD2	TRBV7-3	TRBJ2-5	CASSPSGGPQETQYF	TGTGCCAGCAGCCCGAGCGGGGGTCCCCAAGAGACCCAGTACTTC
NA	NA	TRBV7-9	TRBJ1-2	CASSLVDGYTF	TGTGCCAGCAGCTTGGTAGATGGCTACACCTTC
NA	NA	TRBV27	TRBJ2-7	CASKGGDKPYEQYF	TGTGCCTCCAAGGGCGGGGACAAGCCCTACGAGCAGTACTTC
NA	NA	TRBV9	TRBJ1-6	CASSIDGGHSPLHF	TGTGCCAGCAGTATCGACGGCGGGCATTCACCCCTCCACTTT